This T cell receptor beta chain was found in a study of identifying expanded T cells in peripheral blood. The study's findings and limits: Technical replicates showed around 1.2 changed clones; roughly two weeks approximately 16; four weeks 19.

On this clone: Its antigen remains unidentified.

Data came from immunoSEQ multiplex PCR; TCRdb stores just in-frame clones and leaves some out. The sample carries about 100,000 clones, about 87% recorded once. The clonotype originates from a person between 18 and 70 years old in good health. The material sequenced was blood.

CDR3 DNA sequence: TGTGCCAGCAGCTACCCGACAGGGGAAGGAGAAAAACTGTTTTTT. Its translation is CASSYPTGEGEKLFF. The chain links TRBV5-6 to TRBJ1-4, with TRBD1 identical over 8 bases. Germline V lookup: CDR1 SGHDT, CDR2 YYEEEE. The CDR3 contains 15 residues. The V gene end was trimmed by 3 bases and the J gene end by 8 bases; junction bases not matched to a gene: 9.